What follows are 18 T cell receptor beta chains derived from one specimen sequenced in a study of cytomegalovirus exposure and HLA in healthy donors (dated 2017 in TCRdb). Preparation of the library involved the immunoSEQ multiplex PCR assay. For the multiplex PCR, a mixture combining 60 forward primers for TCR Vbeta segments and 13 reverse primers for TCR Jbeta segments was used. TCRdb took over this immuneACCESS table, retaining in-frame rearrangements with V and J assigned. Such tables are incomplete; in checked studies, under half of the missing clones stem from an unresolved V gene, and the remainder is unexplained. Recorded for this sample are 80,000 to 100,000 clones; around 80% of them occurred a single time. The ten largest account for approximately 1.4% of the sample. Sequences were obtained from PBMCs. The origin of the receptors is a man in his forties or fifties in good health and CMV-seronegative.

As DNA, the CDR3 is TGTGCCAGCAGTGAGTCGGCGGTAAGCTCCTACGAGCAGTACTTC. Its protein is CASSESAVSSYEQYF. V gene TRBV2 combines with J gene TRBJ2-7; D unclear. V shed 3 bases and J shed 0 bases, with 12 bases lying between them. The CDR3 runs 15 residues. The germline V gene encodes CDR1 SNHLY and CDR2 FYNNEI.

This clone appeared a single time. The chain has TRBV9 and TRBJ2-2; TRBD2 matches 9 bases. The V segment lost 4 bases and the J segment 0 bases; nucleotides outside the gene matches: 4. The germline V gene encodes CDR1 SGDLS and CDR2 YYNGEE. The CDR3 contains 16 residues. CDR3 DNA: TGTGCCAGCAGCCGCCGACTAGCGGCGAACACCGGGGAGCTGTTTTTT. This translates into CASSRRLAANTGELFF.

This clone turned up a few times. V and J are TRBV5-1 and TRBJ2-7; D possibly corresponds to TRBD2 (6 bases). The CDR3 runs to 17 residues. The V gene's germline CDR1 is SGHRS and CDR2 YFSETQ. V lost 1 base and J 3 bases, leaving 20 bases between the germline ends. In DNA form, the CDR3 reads TGCGCCAGCAGCTTGCGGGGGAGTACACTGACAAACTACGAGCAGTACTTC. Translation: CASSLRGSTLTNYEQYF.

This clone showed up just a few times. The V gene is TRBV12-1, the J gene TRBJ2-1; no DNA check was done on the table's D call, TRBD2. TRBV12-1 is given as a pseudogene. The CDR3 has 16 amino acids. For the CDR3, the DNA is TGTGCCAGCAGAAATCCTAGCGGGGACCGCAGTAATGAGCAGTTCTTC. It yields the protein CASRNPSGDRSNEQFF.

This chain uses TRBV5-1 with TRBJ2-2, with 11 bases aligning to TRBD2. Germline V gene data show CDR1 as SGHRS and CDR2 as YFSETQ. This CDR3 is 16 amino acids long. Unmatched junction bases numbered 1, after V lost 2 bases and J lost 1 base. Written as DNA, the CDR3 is TGCGCCAGCAGCTTACTAGCGGGGGTGAACACCGGGGAGCTGTTTTTT. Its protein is CASSLLAGVNTGELFF.

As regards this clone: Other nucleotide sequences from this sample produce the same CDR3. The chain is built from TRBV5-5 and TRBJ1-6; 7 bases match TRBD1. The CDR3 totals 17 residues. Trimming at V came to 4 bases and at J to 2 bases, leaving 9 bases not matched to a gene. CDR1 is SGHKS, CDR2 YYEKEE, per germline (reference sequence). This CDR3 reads CASSLGAGGTYNSPLHF. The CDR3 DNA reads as TGTGCCAGCAGCCTGGGGGCAGGGGGAACCTATAATTCACCCCTCCACTTT.

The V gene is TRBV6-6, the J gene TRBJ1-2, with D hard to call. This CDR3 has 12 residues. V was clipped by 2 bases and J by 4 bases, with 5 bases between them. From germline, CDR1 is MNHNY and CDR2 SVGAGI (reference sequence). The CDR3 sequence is CASSYRIYGYTF. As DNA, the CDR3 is TGTGCCAGCAGTTACCGTATCTATGGCTACACCTTC.

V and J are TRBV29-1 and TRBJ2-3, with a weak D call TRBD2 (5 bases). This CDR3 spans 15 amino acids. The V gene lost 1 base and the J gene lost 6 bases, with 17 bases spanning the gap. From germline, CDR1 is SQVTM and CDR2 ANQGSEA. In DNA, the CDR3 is TGCAGCGTTGAAGTGAGCGGACTCCCCGGGGATACGCAGTATTTT. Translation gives CSVEVSGLPGDTQYF.

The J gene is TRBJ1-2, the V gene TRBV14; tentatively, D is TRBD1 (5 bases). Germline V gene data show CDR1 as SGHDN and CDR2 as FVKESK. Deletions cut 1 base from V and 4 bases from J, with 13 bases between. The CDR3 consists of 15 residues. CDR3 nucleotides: TGTGCCAGCAGCCAAGGCCGACAGACGCCCTATGGCTACACCTTC. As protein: CASSQGRQTPYGYTF.

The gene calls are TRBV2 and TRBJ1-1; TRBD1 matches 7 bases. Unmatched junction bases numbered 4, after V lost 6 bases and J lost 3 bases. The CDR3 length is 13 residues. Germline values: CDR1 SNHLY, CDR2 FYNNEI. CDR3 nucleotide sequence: TGTGCCAGCAGCGATACAGGGGACACTGAAGCTTTCTTT. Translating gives CASSDTGDTEAFF. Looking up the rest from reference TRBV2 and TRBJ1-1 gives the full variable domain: EPEVTQTPSHQVTQMGQEVILRCVPISNHLYFYWYRQILGQKVEFLVSFYNNEISEKSEIFDDQFSVERPDGSNFTLKIRSTKLEDSAMYFCASSDTGDTEAFFGQGTRLTVV.

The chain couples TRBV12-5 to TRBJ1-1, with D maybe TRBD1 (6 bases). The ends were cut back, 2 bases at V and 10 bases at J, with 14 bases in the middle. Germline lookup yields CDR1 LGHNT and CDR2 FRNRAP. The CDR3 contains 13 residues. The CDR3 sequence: CASGLSPTGAAFF. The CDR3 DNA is TGTGCTAGTGGTTTGTCCCCGACAGGCGCAGCTTTCTTT.

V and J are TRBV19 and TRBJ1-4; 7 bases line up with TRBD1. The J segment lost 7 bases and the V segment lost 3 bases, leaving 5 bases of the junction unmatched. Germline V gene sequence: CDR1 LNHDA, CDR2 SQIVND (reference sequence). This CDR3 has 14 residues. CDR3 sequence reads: CASSIGQDSEKLFF. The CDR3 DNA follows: TGTGCCAGTAGTATTGGACAGGACTCTGAAAAACTGTTTTTT.

DNA for the CDR3: TGTGCCTATCTAATCCGGGACACCTTCTCCTACGAGCAGTACTTC. This gives the protein CAYLIRDTFSYEQYF. This chain joins TRBV30 and TRBJ2-7; tentative D call: TRBD1 (6 bases). V was trimmed by 7 bases and J by 0 bases, leaving 19 bases between them. The CDR3 totals 15 residues. Germline V lookup: CDR1 GTSNPN, CDR2 SVGIG (reference sequence).

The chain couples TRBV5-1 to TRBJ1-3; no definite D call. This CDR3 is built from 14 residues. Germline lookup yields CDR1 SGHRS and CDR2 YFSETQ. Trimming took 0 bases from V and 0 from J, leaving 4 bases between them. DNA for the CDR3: TGCGCCAGCAGCTTGGACAACTCTGGAAACACCATATATTTT. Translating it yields CASSLDNSGNTIYF.

CDR3 coding DNA: TGTGCCAGCTCACAAGGGACAGCAAGCAATCAGCCCCAGCATTTT. This sequence encodes CASSQGTASNQPQHF. The chain employs TRBV18 and TRBJ1-5, with 7 positions matching TRBD1. V lost 4 bases to trimming and J lost 1 base; unmatched junction nucleotides: 4. Per germline, CDR1 KGHSH and CDR2 LQKENI. This CDR3 is built from 15 residues.

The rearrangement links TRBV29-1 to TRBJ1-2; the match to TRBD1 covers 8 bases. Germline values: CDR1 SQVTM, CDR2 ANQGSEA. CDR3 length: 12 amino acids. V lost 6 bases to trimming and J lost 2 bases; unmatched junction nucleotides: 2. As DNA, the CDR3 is TGCAGCGTACAGGGGGGAAACTATGGCTACACCTTC. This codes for CSVQGGNYGYTF.

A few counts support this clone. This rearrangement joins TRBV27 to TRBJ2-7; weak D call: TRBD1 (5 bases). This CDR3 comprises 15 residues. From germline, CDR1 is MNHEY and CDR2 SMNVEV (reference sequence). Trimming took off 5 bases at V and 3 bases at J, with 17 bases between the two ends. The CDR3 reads CASSPIGQGLYEQYF. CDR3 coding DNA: TGTGCCAGCAGTCCGATCGGGCAGGGCCTCTACGAGCAGTACTTC.

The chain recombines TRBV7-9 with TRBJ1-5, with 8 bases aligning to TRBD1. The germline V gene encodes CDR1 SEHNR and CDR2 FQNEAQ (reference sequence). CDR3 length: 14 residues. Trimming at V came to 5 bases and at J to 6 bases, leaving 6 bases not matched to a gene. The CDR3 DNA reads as TGTGCCAGCAGCCTCGACAGGGGAAGTCAGCCCCAGCATTTT. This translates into CASSLDRGSQPQHF.